This T cell receptor (beta chain) was documented in a study of regulatory T cells in long-lasting Graves disease. Time point indicated: newly diagnosed GD, antithyroid drugs for less than 3 months. The TCR library used RNA extracted from PBMCs. With EDTA tubes as the receptacles, about 9 milliliters of peripheral blood were drawn. This CDR3 is 15 amino acids long. Germline V CDR1 and CDR2: LNHDA, SQIVND (reference sequence). V was trimmed by 7 bases and J by 4 bases, leaving 17 bases between them. This clonotype was observed at least ten times. Construction of TCR beta libraries relied on iRepertoire HTBI primers and on Arm-PCR targeting CDR3 regions. TCRdb recomputed calls from the multiplex PCR reads with MiXCR, one row per CDR3 protein. The sample gives approximately 310,000 distinct CDR3 sequences, 18% of which show up once; less than 45% is in the top ten.

The clonotype was recovered from a female donor with Graves disease. The rearrangement links TRBV19 to TRBJ1-5, with no clear D. The sequencing here drew on peripheral blood mononuclear cells (PBMCs), taken at new diagnosis, from a patient treated with antithyroid drugs. The CDR3 DNA sequence: TGTGCCAGTACTCCGGGTGCGGGCAGTAATCAGCCCCAGCATTTT. This encodes CASTPGAGSNQPQHF.